This T cell receptor (beta chain) was recorded in a study of cytomegalovirus exposure and HLA in healthy donors. Across the whole study: A later analysis reported the same platform for the approximately 110 validation repertoires and the 666 first-cohort repertoires. Findings and caveats of the study: There were some public TCRs occurring in many donors, but most TCR sequences were rare. High sensitivity and specificity were reportedly achieved when the classifier diagnosed cytomegalovirus status.

The method was immunoSEQ multiplex PCR; TCRdb's version includes in-frame clones alone and lacks a portion of them. The table lists about 180,000 clones, roughly nine tenths of them singletons. A note on this clone: The antigen remains unidentified.

This CDR3 is built from 13 residues. CDR1 is MNHNS and CDR2 is SASEGT in the germline V gene. V lost 7 bases, J lost 5 bases, and 14 bases lay in between. The sample was PBMCs. J is TRBJ2-5 and V is TRBV6-1, with no clear D. This clonotype originated in a man aged 18 to 35 in good health and CMV-seropositive. The CDR3 sequence: CASNEAKIETQYF. The CDR3 DNA reads TGTGCCAGCAACGAGGCGAAGATCGAGACCCAGTACTTC.